This T cell receptor beta chain was observed in a study of T cell responses to AZD1222 COVID-19 vaccine. On the study more broadly: Pooling was applied to second doses at about 4 or about 12 weeks.

V dropped 4 bases and J dropped 6; count of bases not matched to a gene: 10. In germline, CDR1 is KGHDR, CDR2 SFDVKD. The CDR3 covers 16 residues. Comments on this clone: What it binds is unknown.

The protocol was immunoSEQ multiplex PCR, while the TCRdb copy is restricted to in-frame clones and leaves out a portion. The table shows around 170,000 clones, with roughly 90% occurring only once. Regarding the study as a whole: Two doses of AZD1222 preceded a rise in Spike-specific TCR breadth and depth. Repertoire sampling occurred only after the peak T cell response.

Sequenced material: peripheral blood, taken on day 0 of AZD1222 vaccination. The chain is built from TRBV24-1 and TRBJ2-7; TRBD1 agrees at 11 bases. This receptor was taken from an adult in good health. The CDR3 loop is CATSDRDRGDIGEQYF. The CDR3 bases are TGTGCCACCAGTGACAGGGACAGGGGGGACATCGGCGAGCAGTACTTC.